Detailed here is one T cell receptor beta chain. What antigen it recognizes has not been identified. Base qualities were left out, and no much larger clone turns up one base away. The cohort comprised under 700 healthy bone marrow donors. At the time of sampling, all cohort members were nominally healthy, though unrecorded immune exposures were likely present. The donor was CMV seropositive and was included in the group of 270 or so seropositive cohort members. Every donor gave a peripheral blood sample, and the peripheral blood mononuclear cells from that sample were used for TCR beta sequencing. The Qiagen DNeasy Blood Extraction Kit was used to extract genomic DNA from the blood cell samples. Library preparation was by the immunoSEQ multiplex PCR assay. The multiplex PCR relied on a mix of 60 forward primers for TCR Vbeta segments and 13 reverse primers for TCR Jbeta segments. The CDR3 region of rearranged TCR beta genes was amplified from genomic DNA with a multiplex PCR assay. Amplified TCR beta libraries were sequenced as 87-base-pair reads on the Illumina HiSeq System. Concerning the study's data processing: In a later analysis, 80 million or so unique TCR beta chains were counted across the approximately 670 repertoires, and approximately 11 million of these chains were shared by at least two donors. To remove PCR and sequencing errors, raw reads were error-corrected and collapsed into unique sequences using a nearest-neighbor algorithm that merged closely related sequences. V, D and J gene segments were assigned by aligning CDR3 sequences to IMGT reference sequences. For a sequence to be retained, a match of at least six nucleotides to both a V gene segment and a J gene segment was required. A rearrangement counted as productive if the CDR3 had no stop codons and remained in frame with V and J, and every other rearrangement counted as non-productive. Following IMGT convention, CDR3 was defined as the stretch from the second conserved V-encoded cysteine to the conserved J-encoded phenylalanine. The earlier analysis of 450 to 750 of the donors excluded any sequence lacking an unambiguous match to a single V gene segment. An earlier analysis of several hundred of the donors classified V segments as functional when productive rearrangements were above 56.7% and as segregating when the standard deviation between donors was above 5%. A statistical classification framework was developed to diagnose cytomegalovirus status using the catalog of TCR beta chain sequences. In a later analysis, TCR nucleotide sequences were compared against IMGT/GENE-DB human TR gene sequences so that V and J genes could be assigned. The TCRdist pipeline was used in a later analysis to assign CDR3 sequences and most-parsimonious VDJ recombination scenarios. In a later analysis, each TCR beta chain was defined by its CDR3 amino acid sequence together with its V-gene family, and reads lacking a unique V-gene family were excluded. As a way to deal with suspected cross-contamination and a sequencing artifact, a later analysis dropped 592 nucleotide sequences that were highly shared and had low generation probability. A later analysis calculated a clonal expansion index for each public chain from normalized within-repertoire ranks of inferred template counts. In a later analysis, generation probabilities were computed with a VDJ recombination model fitted to out-of-frame rearrangements, and the resulting probabilities were checked against IGoR. Hypergeometric tests were used in a later analysis to score TCR-TCR, TCR-HLA and TCR-CMV co-occurrence, with a repertoire-size bias correction applied to the TCR pairs. In a later analysis, false discovery rates were estimated by permuting HLA or CMV assignments 20 times. In a later analysis, co-occurring TCRs were grouped using DBSCAN, and TCRdist sequence similarity was added for clustering within HLA-allele-positive subsets. Repertoires with fewer than 30,000 or more than 120,000 public chains were left out of co-occurrence clustering, as were about 5 repertoires with anomalous nucleotide sharing. TCRdb re-hosts the immuneACCESS table, in-frame sequences only. Its copies lack some clones; in the studies checked, an unresolved V gene accounts for under half of them, and the cause for the rest is not known. V and J calls and clone size come straight from that table; D and trimming were deduced from the DNA. In this sample the table shows 100,000 or so clones, over 65% of which occur a single time. Approximately 4.2% of the sample belongs to the ten largest clones.

The sample originates from a study of cytomegalovirus exposure and HLA in healthy donors (dated by TCRdb to the late 2010s). For the study in its entirety: In an earlier analysis of 587 of the donors, about 260 Gb of sequence data and 90 million to 130 million unique TCR beta sequences from roughly 200 million T cells were reported. An early release covering more than 500 HLA-typed donors comprised about 300 gigabases of sequencing data and about 90 million unique TCR sequences. Of the 398 genotyped donors, 75% to 85% were placed in the genetic ancestry cluster associated with self-reported Caucasian donors. The study aimed to test whether cataloging public T cell receptors could reveal signatures of past pathogen exposure. Using immunosequencing, the study profiled T cell repertoires from roughly 650 subjects and related those repertoires to cytomegalovirus serostatus. Besides the first cohort of around 670 subjects, a separate validation cohort made up of some 110 different subjects was used. High-throughput TCR immunosequencing, statistical association of individual TCRs with disease status, and machine learning were combined to predict cytomegalovirus infection status. A later analysis re-analyzed previously published TCR beta repertoires from approximately 700 donors and added high-resolution HLA genotyping to study TCR occurrence patterns. Rather than drawing on any new phenotypic data, the later analysis identified candidate immune exposures from TCR beta sequences and the way those sequences occurred across donors. An earlier analysis of approximately 500 of the donors applied high-throughput TCR beta sequencing to assess whether each TCR beta V gene segment acted as functional or pseudogenic. Donor age, sex, ethnicity and CMV serostatus were compiled alongside the repertoire data. A later genetic analysis used genome-wide SNP genotypes for 398 of the 666 donors, treating that subset as a discovery cohort. Every discovery cohort repertoire had been produced on one sequencing platform. Class I and class II HLA loci were covered by the typing at four-digit resolution. The number of typed donors differed by locus: 629-630 for A, B, C, DRB1 and DQB1; 500 to 550 for DQA1; around 610 for DPA1; and 450 to 480 for DPB1. A handful of DR-DQ haplotypes were handled as single units for association and clustering because linkage in the cohort was strong. Across 300 to 500 genotyped donors of the cohort, an average of approximately 240,000 unique TCR beta nucleotide sequences per donor were sequenced, and around 20% of those sequences were non-productive. Broad study findings and their caveats: According to a later analysis, TCR association rates differed among HLA loci, with DRB1 alleles showing the most associated TCRs and HLA-C alleles showing the fewest. A cluster of highly shared sequence variants was judged likely to be a technical artifact of the sequencing pipeline. A further reported finding was that TCR beta sequences accurately predicted the HLA-A and HLA-B alleles for most subjects in the first cohort. In a later genetic analysis, a missense DCLRE1C variant was associated with V-gene and J-gene trimming of TCR beta chains, and the association was replicated in an independent cohort. The 87-base-pair reads could not distinguish some IMGT-functional V segments, including TRBV6-2 and TRBV6-3, so those segments were excluded. In the study, about 150 TCR beta chains were listed as associated with cytomegalovirus. A later analysis found that HLA-associated TCR beta chains were more clonally expanded and had lower generation probabilities than equally common non-associated chains. Assigning TCR associations to individual alleles was difficult when HLA alleles, especially DR and DQ, strongly co-occurred. HLA typing was unavailable for some donors at each locus, so association tests used only the typed subset. Only TCR beta chains were sequenced in this cohort, and the absence of alpha or paired-chain data limited detectable features. In an earlier analysis of more than 500 of the donors, most TCR beta V segments appeared in productive rearrangements about 87% or about 30% of the time, broadly matching IMGT annotations. The authors suggested that the approach could potentially be generalized to other disease states and immunological phenotypes. Correlated functional status among segregating V segments might be attributable to linkage disequilibrium, but an unknown experimental factor could not be ruled out. Several of the top co-occurrence clusters appeared to be linked to parvovirus B19, influenza, CMV and Epstein-Barr virus, according to a later analysis. In a later analysis, more than 15,000 TCR beta sequences were associated with specific HLA alleles at a false discovery rate of 0.05. In both the original and validation cohorts, the classifier was reported to diagnose cytomegalovirus status with high specificity and sensitivity. Most CMV-associated TCR beta chains appeared to be HLA-restricted in a later analysis, and the HLA associations seemed to be driven largely by CMV exposure. Most TCR sequences were seen in very few donors, while some public TCRs were found in many individuals. CMV serostatus was the only immune exposure information available for the cohort. Roughly uniform sequencing depth across donors was assumed in presence/absence analyses, although this assumption may not hold. A later genetic analysis reported fewer N-insertions in productive TCRs among donors in an Asian-associated ancestry cluster than the roughly 650-donor mean. The earlier analysis of 587 of the donors excluded some 15 rarely observed V segments, including chromosome 9 orphons, because counts were too low. In vitro tests confirmed that a few of the cytomegalovirus-associated TCR beta chains recognize cytomegalovirus antigens.

The germline V gene gives CDR1 as MGHRA and CDR2 as YSYEKL. Relative to germline, V is missing 1 base and J is missing 6 bases, with 8 bases of the junction outside any gene match. From cysteine to phenylalanine, the CDR3 is 16 amino acids long. The only DNA kept is the CDR3, 48 bases in frame from the first base. The sequence links TRBV4-1 to TRBJ2-1, with TRBD1 matching 8 junction bases. The TCR comes from a middle-aged woman in good health and CMV-seropositive. The material sequenced was PBMCs. The CDR3 reads CASSQGHLTGVNEQFF. The sequenced DNA is TGCGCCAGCAGCCAAGGCCATCTGACAGGGGTCAATGAGCAGTTCTTC.